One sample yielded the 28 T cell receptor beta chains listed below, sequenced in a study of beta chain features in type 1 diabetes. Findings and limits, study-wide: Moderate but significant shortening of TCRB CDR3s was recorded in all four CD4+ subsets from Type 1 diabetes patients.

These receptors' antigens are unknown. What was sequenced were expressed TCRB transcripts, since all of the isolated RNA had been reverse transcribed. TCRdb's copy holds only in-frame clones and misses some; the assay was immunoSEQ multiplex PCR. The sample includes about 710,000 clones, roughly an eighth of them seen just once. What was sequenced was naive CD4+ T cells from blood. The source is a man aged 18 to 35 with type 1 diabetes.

DNA of the CDR3: TGCGCCAGCAGCCTACAAGGCCCTACAGATACGCAGTATTTT. Residues: CASSLQGPTDTQYF. The chain links TRBV5-1 to TRBJ2-3; D gene unclear. The V and J ends lost 4 bases and 3 bases respectively, with 12 bases between them. CDR3 length: 14 residues. CDR1 is SGHRS and CDR2 is YFSETQ in the germline V gene.

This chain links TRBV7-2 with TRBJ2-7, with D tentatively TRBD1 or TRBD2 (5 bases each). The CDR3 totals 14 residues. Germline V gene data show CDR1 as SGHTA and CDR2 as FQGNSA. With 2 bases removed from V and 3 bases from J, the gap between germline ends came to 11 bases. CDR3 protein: CASSLMGPYYEQYF. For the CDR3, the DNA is TGTGCCAGCAGCTTAATGGGACCCTACTACGAGCAGTACTTC.

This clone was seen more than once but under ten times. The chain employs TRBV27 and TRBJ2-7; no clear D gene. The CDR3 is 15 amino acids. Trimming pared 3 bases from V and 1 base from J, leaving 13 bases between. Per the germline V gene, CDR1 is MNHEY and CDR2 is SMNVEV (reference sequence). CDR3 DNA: TGTGCCAGCAGTTTGCTCGGCATTAGGTCCTACGAGCAGTACTTC. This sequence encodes CASSLLGIRSYEQYF.

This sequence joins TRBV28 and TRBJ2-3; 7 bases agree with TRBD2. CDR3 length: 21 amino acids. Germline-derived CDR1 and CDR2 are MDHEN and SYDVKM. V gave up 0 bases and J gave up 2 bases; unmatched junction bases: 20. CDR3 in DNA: TGTGCCAGCAGTTTATGGCCACAGCTCAATCTAGCGGTACGACACACAGATACGCAGTATTTT. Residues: CASSLWPQLNLAVRHTDTQYF.

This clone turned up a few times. The CDR3 region is CASSNAGAGANVLTF. The CDR3 bases are TGTGCCAGCAGCAACGCGGGGGCCGGGGCCAACGTCCTGACTTTC. The chain uses TRBV5-6 and TRBJ2-6; possibly TRBD2 for D (7 bases). The V gene's germline CDR1 is SGHDT and CDR2 YYEEEE. V was trimmed by 4 bases and J by 4 bases, leaving 12 bases between them. The CDR3 is made up of 15 amino acids.

The CDR3 DNA reads TGTGCCAGCAGCGGCCAGGGACAGGGTAATTCACCCCTCCACTTT. Amino acid sequence: CASSGQGQGNSPLHF. The chain joins TRBV7-9 to TRBJ1-6; 9 bases fit TRBD1. In germline, CDR1 is SEHNR, CDR2 FQNEAQ (reference sequence). The CDR3 length is 15 residues. With V trimmed by 5 bases and J by 6 bases, 5 bases remained unmatched.

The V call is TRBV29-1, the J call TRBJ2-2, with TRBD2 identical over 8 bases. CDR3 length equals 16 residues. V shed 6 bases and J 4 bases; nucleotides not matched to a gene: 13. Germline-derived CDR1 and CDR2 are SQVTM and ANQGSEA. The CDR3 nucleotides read TGCAGCGTGGCCGGACGGGGGGGGCCGTCCACCGGGGAGCTGTTTTTT. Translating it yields CSVAGRGGPSTGELFF.

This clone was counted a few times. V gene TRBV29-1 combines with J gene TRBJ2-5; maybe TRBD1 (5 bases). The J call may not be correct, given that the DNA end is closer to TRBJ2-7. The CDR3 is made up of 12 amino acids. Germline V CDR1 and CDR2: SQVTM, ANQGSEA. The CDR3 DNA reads TGCAGCGTCCTCAAAGGGGCCTACGAGCAGTACTTC. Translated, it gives CSVLKGAYEQYF.

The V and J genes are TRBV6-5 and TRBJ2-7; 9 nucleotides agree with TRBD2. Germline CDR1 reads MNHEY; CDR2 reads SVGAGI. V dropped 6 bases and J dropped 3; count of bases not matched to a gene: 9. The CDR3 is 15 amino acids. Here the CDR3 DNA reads TGTGCCAGCAGGATCGACGGACTAGCGATCTACGAGCAGTACTTC. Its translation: CASRIDGLAIYEQYF.

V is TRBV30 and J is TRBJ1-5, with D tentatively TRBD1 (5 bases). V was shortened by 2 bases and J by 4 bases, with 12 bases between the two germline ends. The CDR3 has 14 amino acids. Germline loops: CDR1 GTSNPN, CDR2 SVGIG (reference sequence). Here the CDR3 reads CAWSLQGGNQPQHF. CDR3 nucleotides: TGTGCCTGGAGTCTCCAGGGAGGGAATCAGCCCCAGCATTTT.

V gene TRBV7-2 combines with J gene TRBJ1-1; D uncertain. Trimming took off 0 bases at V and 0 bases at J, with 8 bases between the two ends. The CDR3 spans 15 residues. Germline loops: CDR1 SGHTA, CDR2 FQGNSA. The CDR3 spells CASSLAWVMNTEAFF. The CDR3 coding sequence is TGTGCCAGCAGCTTAGCTTGGGTTATGAACACTGAAGCTTTCTTT.

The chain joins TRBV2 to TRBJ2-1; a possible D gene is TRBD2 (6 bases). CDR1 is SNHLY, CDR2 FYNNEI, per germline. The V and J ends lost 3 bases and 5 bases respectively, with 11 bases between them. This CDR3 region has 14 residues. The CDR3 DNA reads TGTGCCAGCAGTGACCTCGGCGGGGACAATGAGCAGTTCTTC. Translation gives CASSDLGGDNEQFF.

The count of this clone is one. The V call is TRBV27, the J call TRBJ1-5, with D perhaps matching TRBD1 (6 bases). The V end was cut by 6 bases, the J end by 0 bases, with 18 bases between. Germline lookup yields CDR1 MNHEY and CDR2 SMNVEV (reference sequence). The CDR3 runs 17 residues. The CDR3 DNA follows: TGTGCCAGCAGCCTCCGAGGACAGCCTTTTAGCAATCAGCCCCAGCATTTT. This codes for CASSLRGQPFSNQPQHF.

The CDR3 protein is CASSQSEGRYGYTF. The CDR3 DNA reads as TGTGCCAGCAGCCAATCAGAAGGTCGCTATGGCTACACCTTC. The rearrangement uses TRBV16 and TRBJ1-2; D is unresolved. The CDR3 runs 14 residues. Germline CDR1 reads KGHSY; CDR2 reads FQNENV. The V and J ends lost 0 bases and 4 bases respectively, with 9 bases between them.

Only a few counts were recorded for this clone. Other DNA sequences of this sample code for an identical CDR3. In nucleotides, the CDR3 is TGCAGCGTTGCGGGGCAGTACATGAACACTGAAGCTTTCTTT. Its translation: CSVAGQYMNTEAFF. This chain links TRBV29-1 with TRBJ1-1; D may be TRBD1 (5 bases). The length of the CDR3 is 14 residues. Germline V gene lookup returns CDR1 SQVTM and CDR2 ANQGSEA. With 4 bases removed from V and 0 bases from J, the gap between germline ends came to 12 bases.

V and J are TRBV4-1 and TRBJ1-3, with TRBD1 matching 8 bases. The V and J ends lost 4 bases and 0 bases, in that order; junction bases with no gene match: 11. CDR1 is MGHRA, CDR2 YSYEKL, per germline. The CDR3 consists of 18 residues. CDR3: CASSPGGQGPSSGNTIYF. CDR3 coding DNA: TGCGCCAGCAGCCCTGGAGGACAGGGCCCAAGCTCTGGAAACACCATATATTTT.

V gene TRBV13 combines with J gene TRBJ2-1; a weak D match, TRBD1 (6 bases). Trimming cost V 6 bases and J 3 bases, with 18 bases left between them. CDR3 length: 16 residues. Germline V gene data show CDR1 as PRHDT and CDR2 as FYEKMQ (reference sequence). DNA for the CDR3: TGTGCCAGCAGACTTAAACACAGGGACCTCTACAATGAGCAGTTCTTC. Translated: CASRLKHRDLYNEQFF.

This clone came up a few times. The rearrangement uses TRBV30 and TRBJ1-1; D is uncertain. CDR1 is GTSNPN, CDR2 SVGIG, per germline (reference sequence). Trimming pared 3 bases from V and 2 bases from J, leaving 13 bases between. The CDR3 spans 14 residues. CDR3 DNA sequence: TGTGCCTGGAGAAGTGGGTTTGTTAACACTGAAGCTTTCTTT. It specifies CAWRSGFVNTEAFF.

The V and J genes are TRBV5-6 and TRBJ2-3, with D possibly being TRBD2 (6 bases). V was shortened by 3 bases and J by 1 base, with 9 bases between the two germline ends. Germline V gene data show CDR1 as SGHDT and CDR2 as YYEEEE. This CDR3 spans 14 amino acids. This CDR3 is CASSWGVGTDTQYF. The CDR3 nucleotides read TGTGCCAGCAGCTGGGGGGTTGGCACAGATACGCAGTATTTT.

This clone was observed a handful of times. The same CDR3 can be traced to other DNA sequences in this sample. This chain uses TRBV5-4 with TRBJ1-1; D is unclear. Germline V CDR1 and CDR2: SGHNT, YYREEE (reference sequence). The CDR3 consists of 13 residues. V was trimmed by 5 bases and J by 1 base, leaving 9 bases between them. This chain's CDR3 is CASSPTENTEAFF. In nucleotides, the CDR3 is TGTGCCAGCAGTCCGACGGAGAACACTGAAGCTTTCTTT.

The DNA of the CDR3 is TGTGCCAGCAGCTCCCCGGGCAGGGGGGAAGGCTACACCTTC. Encoded protein: CASSSPGRGEGYTF. The V call is TRBV11-2, the J call TRBJ1-2; 7 bases map to TRBD1. This CDR3 spans 14 amino acids. Germline CDR1 and CDR2: SGHAT and FQNNGV. V trimming: 4 bases; J trimming: 8 bases; junction bases outside the gene matches: 10.

CDR3 sequence (DNA): TGTGCCAGCAGCTTGGGACTAGCGGGAGCGGACGACATTCAGTACTTC. This translates into CASSLGLAGADDIQYF. The rearrangement joins TRBV5-4 to TRBJ2-4; 12 bases align to TRBD2. There are 16 residues in the CDR3. Germline lookup yields CDR1 SGHNT and CDR2 YYREEE (reference sequence). V was pared by 0 bases and J by 8 bases, with 6 bases of the junction left unmatched. Filled out from reference TRBV5-4 and TRBJ2-4, the complete variable domain reads ETGVTQSPTHLIKTRGQQVTLRCSSQSGHNTVSWYQQALGQGPQFIFQYYREEENGRGNFPPRFSGLQFPNYSSELNVNALELDDSALYLCASSLGLAGADDIQYFGAGTRLSVL.

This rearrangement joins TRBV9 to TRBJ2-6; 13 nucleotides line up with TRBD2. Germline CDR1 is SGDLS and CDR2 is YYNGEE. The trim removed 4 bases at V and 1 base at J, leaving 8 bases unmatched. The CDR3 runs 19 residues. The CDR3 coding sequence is TGTGCCAGCAGCACGAGGACTAGCGGGAGTTTATCTGGGGCCAACGTCCTGACTTTC. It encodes CASSTRTSGSLSGANVLTF.

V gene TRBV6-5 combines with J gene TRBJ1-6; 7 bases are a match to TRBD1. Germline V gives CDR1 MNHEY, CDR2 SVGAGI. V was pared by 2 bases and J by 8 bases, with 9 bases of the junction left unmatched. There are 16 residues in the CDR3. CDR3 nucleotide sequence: TGTGCCAGCAGTTACCCTCACCGGACAGGCCATTCACCCCTCCACTTT. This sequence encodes CASSYPHRTGHSPLHF.

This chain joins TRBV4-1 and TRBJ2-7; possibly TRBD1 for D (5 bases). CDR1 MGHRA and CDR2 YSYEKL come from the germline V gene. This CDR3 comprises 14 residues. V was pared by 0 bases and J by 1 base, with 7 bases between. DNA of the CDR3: TGCGCCAGCAGCCAAGATTGGACATCCTACGAGCAGTACTTC. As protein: CASSQDWTSYEQYF.

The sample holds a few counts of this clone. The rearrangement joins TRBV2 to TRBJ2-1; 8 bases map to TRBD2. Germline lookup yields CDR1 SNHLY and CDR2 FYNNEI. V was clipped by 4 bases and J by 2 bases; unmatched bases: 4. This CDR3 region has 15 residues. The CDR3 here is CASSARGGPYNEQFF. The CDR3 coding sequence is TGTGCCAGCAGTGCACGGGGGGGCCCCTACAATGAGCAGTTCTTC.

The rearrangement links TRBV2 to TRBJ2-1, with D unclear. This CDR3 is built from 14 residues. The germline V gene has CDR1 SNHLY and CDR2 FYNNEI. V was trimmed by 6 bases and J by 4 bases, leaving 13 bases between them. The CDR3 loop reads CASSPGIAYNEQFF. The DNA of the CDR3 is TGTGCCAGCAGCCCAGGCATTGCTTACAATGAGCAGTTCTTC.

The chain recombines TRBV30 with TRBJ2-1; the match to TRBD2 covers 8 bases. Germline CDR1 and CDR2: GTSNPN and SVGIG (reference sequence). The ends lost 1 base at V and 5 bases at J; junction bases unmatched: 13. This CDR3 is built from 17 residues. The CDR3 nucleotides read TGTGCCTGGAGTGGCCTTCGGAGCGGGAGTTTACACAATGAGCAGTTCTTC. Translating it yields CAWSGLRSGSLHNEQFF.